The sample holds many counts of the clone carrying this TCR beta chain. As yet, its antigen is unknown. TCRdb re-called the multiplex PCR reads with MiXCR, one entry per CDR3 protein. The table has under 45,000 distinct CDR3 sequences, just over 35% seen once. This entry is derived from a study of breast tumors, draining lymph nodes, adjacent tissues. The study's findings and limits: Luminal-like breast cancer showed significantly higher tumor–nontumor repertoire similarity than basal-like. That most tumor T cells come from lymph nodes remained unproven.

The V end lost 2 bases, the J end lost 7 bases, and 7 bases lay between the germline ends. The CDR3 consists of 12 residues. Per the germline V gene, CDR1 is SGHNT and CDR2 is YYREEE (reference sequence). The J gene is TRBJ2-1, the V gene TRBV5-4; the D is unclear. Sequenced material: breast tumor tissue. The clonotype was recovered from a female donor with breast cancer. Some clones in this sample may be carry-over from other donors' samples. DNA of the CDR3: TGTGCCAGCAGCTTTAGCCTTAATGAGCAGTTCTTC. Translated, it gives CASSFSLNEQFF.